The entry below describes one T cell receptor (beta chain). Its target antigen remains unknown. It has no much larger one-base neighbor in the sample; base qualities were not kept. Blood samples came from patients with leukemic cutaneous T cell lymphoma (Sezary syndrome) treated at a US cutaneous lymphoma program. Ficoll centrifugation was used to isolate peripheral blood mononuclear cells from the patients' blood. Based on the germline V gene, the CDR1 and CDR2 sequences are MDHEN and SYDVKM. The CDR3 measures 15 amino acids from cysteine to phenylalanine. The kept DNA is CDR3 alone, 45 bases in frame from the first base. V is clipped by 6 bases and J by 2 bases, and the sequence between their germline boundaries is 13 bases long. The QIAamp DNA Mini kit was used to extract genomic DNA, which was then profiled by immunoSEQ with about 85-450 ng of DNA template. Entries here come from immuneACCESS through TCRdb and include only in-frame sequences with V and J called. Some clones fail to appear in such tables; in the studies checked, an unresolved V gene covers under half of the shortfall, and the cause of the remainder is unknown. In all, the sample holds about a thousand clones, and 84% of those were seen once. Roughly 0.66% of the sample comes from the top ten.

The data were obtained in a study of IL-32 and malignant T cell survival in cutaneous lymphoma (dated by TCRdb to 2020 to 2022). At the level of the whole study: The question that high-throughput TCR sequencing tested was whether the TCR Vbeta+ T cells surviving in IL-32 cultures belonged to the malignant clone, as opposed to being benign T cells that shared that Vbeta. A couple of CTCL donors were studied by high-throughput TCR sequencing, confirming IL-32beta supported malignant T cell survival in vitro.

Beyond this particular receptor, the publication reports: The kinetics of enhanced malignant T cell survival in culture differed somewhat from one CTCL blood donor to another. The methods did not state the exact culture duration for the TCR-sequenced samples. IL-32beta appeared to support malignant T cell survival in vitro by inducing large CD14+ antigen-presenting cells that reduced apoptosis. According to TCR sequencing, the TCRs of malignant T cells persisted after in vitro culture with IL-32beta.

This receptor was identified in a human donor with cutaneous T cell lymphoma. Rearrangement joined TRBV28 to TRBJ2-2; possibly the D gene is TRBD1, per 6 matching bases. Sequences were derived from blood, sampled on day 0. The DNA is as follows: TGTGCCAGCAGCCGTTACAGGGTCAACACCGGGGAGCTGTTTTTT. Its translation is CASSRYRVNTGELFF.